A single TCR beta chain is shown here with its context. It has no known antigen specificity. The input lacks base qualities; no much larger clone sits a single base away. Fluorescence-activated cell sorting was used to isolate naive CD4 T cells, defined as CD45RO-negative and CD62L-positive, from PBMCs. Each donor gave approximately 50 ml of fresh peripheral blood, from which PBMCs were isolated by Ficoll density centrifugation. Cells were sorted on a FACSAria III instrument, and every sample had a purity above 85%. This sample stems from a study of human versus mouse CDR3 diversity and MHC coevolution (dated by TCRdb to about 2017). Regarding the research as a whole: According to reports, the immunoSEQ assay detects one in 200,000 T cells and minimizes multiplex PCR amplification bias. Valid reads per sample ranged from roughly 5.5 x 10^6 to 1.8 x 10^7 across mouse and human samples. Human naive CD4 T cell repertoires were used as a reference for TCR selection on multiple MHC II alleles and were compared with human-TCR-locus transgenic mice carrying single MHC II. The human cohort was made up of three healthy volunteer blood donors, who at collection were aged 30 to 39, 40 to 50 and 60 to 70, one donor in each range. General conclusions and limits of the study: The lowest clonal inequality scores among all compared groups were observed in most of the three human donors. Because human T cells were selected on several MHC II alleles, repertoire diversity in humans and mice was not considered directly comparable. The largest TCR beta repertoire according to iCHAO1 estimates belonged to humans, at 1.5 million to 2 million clonotypes, a result attributed likely to selection by multiple MHC II molecules. On average, humans had more CDR3 deletions and insertions than mice did, pointing to greater exonuclease and TdT activity.

The germline V gene (reference sequence) provides CDR1 MNHEY and CDR2 SMNVEV. Taken from cysteine to phenylalanine, the CDR3 has 16 residues. The sequence is cut down to CDR3 DNA, 48 bases in frame from base 1. Trimming takes 6 bases off V and 6 bases off J; junction bases not matched to a gene: 13. The QIAGEN blood and tissue kit was used to extract genomic DNA from the sorted cells, and that DNA was then quantified on a NanoDrop 1000. TCR alpha and beta chains were deep sequenced and quantified on the immunoSEQ platform using multiplex PCR of genomic DNA. As for the authors' bioinformatics: TCR sequences were annotated using IMGT gene and region definitions. Out-of-frame rearrangements served as a stand-in for the preselection repertoire and were compared with in-frame clonotypes. Repertoire size was estimated with the iCHAO1 estimator supplied with the immunoSEQ platform. Clonal inequality was measured with a Gini index on in-frame amino acid clonotypes, based on the Lorenz curve. The intersect function in the R package tcR was used to count shared clonotypes, while the Jaccard index served to score similarity. V, J and V-J usage frequencies went into a principal component analysis run with the R prcomp function, with no normalization applied. TCRdb took over this immuneACCESS table, retaining in-frame rearrangements with V and J assigned. Such tables are incomplete; in checked studies, under half of the missing clones stem from an unresolved V gene, and the remainder is unexplained. V and J calls and clone size are as listed in that table; D and trimming were resolved from the DNA. For this sample the table gives 55,000 to 65,000 clones, of which 94% were detected only once. The ten largest clones add up to under 20% of the sample.

Sequencing used naive CD4+ T cells from blood. Interpreted using the paper, the cell subset or site label stands for: CD45RO-negative CD62L-positive naive CD4 T cells. The V and J genes are TRBV27 and TRBJ2-2, with 7 middle bases fitting TRBD1. The source is a person between 60 and 69 years old in good health. The CDR3 protein sequence reads: CASSQSNTGAPGELFF. The DNA is TGTGCCAGCAGCCAATCTAACACAGGGGCCCCCGGGGAGCTGTTTTTT.